This is a list of T cell receptor beta chains from one sample in a study of immune characterization of retroperitoneal liposarcoma. MiXCR was run by TCRdb on the PCR reads, yielding one entry per CDR3 protein. The table has 12,000 or so distinct CDR3 sequences, around 26% seen once; the top ten hold around a tenth. Material for sequencing was tumor tissue. These receptors were collected from a female donor with retroperitoneal liposarcoma. Both conserved end residues are part of each CDR3. The D gene is left open where the match is weak. A row's size may be missing; if present it is once, few, many or a size class.

many	TRBJ2-1	TRBV7-2	TRBD2	CASSSGTSGRLNEQFF	TGTGCCAGCAGCTCTGGGACTAGCGGGAGACTCAATGAGCAGTTCTTC
.	TRBJ1-6	TRBV6-8	TRBD1	CASSPNRGTGDSPLHF	TGTGCCAGCAGCCCAAACCGCGGGACAGGGGACTCACCCCTCCACTTT
.	TRBJ2-7	TRBV7-3	.	CASSLGAGSSYEQYF	TGTGCCAGCAGCCTTGGTGCAGGGAGCTCCTACGAGCAGTACTTC
medium-sized	TRBJ2-7	TRBV6-1	.	CASSPSAYSYEQYF	TGTGCCAGCAGTCCTTCCGCTTACTCCTACGAGCAGTACTTC
many	TRBJ2-1	TRBV6-6	.	CASSYLPSGNEQFF	TGTGCCAGCAGTTACCTCCCCTCGGGGAATGAGCAGTTCTTC
.	TRBJ2-1	TRBV6-8	.	CASTDHPRGTQFF	TGTGCCAGCACCGACCACCCCCGCGGGACCCAGTTCTTC
.	TRBJ1-4	TRBV5-3	.	CASSFQGIEKKLFF	TGTGCCAGCAGCTTCCAGGGGATCGAGAAAAAACTGTTTTTT
many	TRBJ2-1	TRBV6-1	.	CASRDAFNEQFF	TGTGCCAGCAGGGACGCCTTCAATGAGCAGTTCTTC
many	TRBJ2-3	TRBV11-3	.	CASSPRTGVTDTQYF	TGTGCCAGCAGCCCCCGCACGGGAGTAACAGATACGCAGTATTTT
.	TRBJ2-5	TRBV11-2	.	CASSYGLGETQYF	TGTGCCAGCAGCTACGGACTCGGGGAGACCCAGTACTTC
many	TRBJ2-1	TRBV7-6	TRBD2	CASSLSVASGSVETQFF	TGTGCCAGCAGCTTAAGTGTGGCTAGCGGGAGTGTAGAGACCCAGTTCTTC
medium-sized	TRBJ2-1	TRBV27	.	CASSWGSSYNEQFF	TGTGCCAGCAGTTGGGGCAGCTCCTACAATGAGCAGTTCTTC
.	TRBJ2-5	TRBV11-2	TRBD2	CASSPGLAGGQETQYF	TGTGCCAGCAGCCCGGGACTAGCGGGAGGACAAGAGACCCAGTACTTC
few	TRBJ2-1	TRBV6-1	.	CASSDPSTRNSYNEQFF	TGTGCCAGCAGTGACCCGTCAACCCGAAACTCCTACAATGAGCAGTTCTTC
few	TRBJ1-1	TRBV7-9	.	CASSLVMTEAFF	TGTGCCAGCAGCTTAGTGATGACTGAAGCTTTCTTT
.	TRBJ1-2	TRBV28	.	CASSREGDIGTF	TGTGCCAGCAGTAGGGAGGGGGACATCGGCACCTTC
medium-sized	TRBJ2-5	TRBV7-3	.	CASSWLGQQGETQYF	TGTGCCAGCAGCTGGTTAGGTCAACAGGGAGAGACCCAGTACTTC
few	TRBJ2-5	TRBV6-1	.	CASSYADEQYF	TGTGCCAGCAGTTATGCGGATGAGCAGTACTTC
many	TRBJ2-7	TRBV6-6	.	CASSYKGLYEQYF	TGTGCCAGCAGTTACAAGGGCCTCTACGAGCAGTACTTC